This T cell receptor beta chain was retrieved from a study of beta chain features in type 1 diabetes. cDNA synthesis used the whole RNA isolate, giving expressed TCRB sequences. Profiled with immunoSEQ multiplex PCR; TCRdb holds only in-frame clones, not every one. This repertoire shows under 800,000 clones, around 15% found once; its top ten account for about 0.087%. The CDR3 has 14 residues. Germline-derived CDR1 and CDR2 are SEHNR and FQNEAQ (reference sequence). V trimming: 4 bases; J trimming: 3 bases; junction bases outside the gene matches: 4. V and J are TRBV7-9 and TRBJ1-1; 8 bases line up with TRBD1. The source material was naive CD4+ T cells from blood. This receptor was obtained from a man younger than 35 in good health. The CDR3 sequence: CASSSGTGHTEAFF. CDR3 coding DNA: TGTGCCAGCAGCTCCGGGACAGGACACACTGAAGCTTTCTTT.